One and the same sample provided the 27 T cell receptor delta chains below, sequenced in a study of gamma-delta chains in newborns, infants, children. TCRdb applied CATT to the reads for clone calling. The table records about 8,300 delta-chain clones, 1.5% to 2% of them present only once. Material: blood. These receptor sequences come from a child who was a newborn, infant or young child, either healthy, febrile or measles-vaccinated (not recorded which).

Turning to this clone: This may come from a read error, since a much larger clone is one base off. Distinct nucleotide sequences in the sample also encode this CDR3. The V and J genes are TRDV2 and TRDJ3; no reliable D call. The CDR3 covers 19 residues. CDR1 and CDR2 from the germline V gene are GEAIGNYY and EKD. The CDR3 region is CACDTRALEGSWDTRQMFF. The CDR3 region has the DNA TGTGCCTGCGACACTCGGGCCCTAGAGGGCTCCTGGGACACCCGACAGATGTTTTTC.

Details on this clone: This sequence is one base from a far larger clone and is likely a read error. Different DNA sequences within this sample yield the same CDR3. The chain employs TRDV2 and TRDJ1; TRDD3 matches 12 bases. CDR3 length equals 16 residues. From germline, CDR1 is GEAIGNYY and CDR2 EKD. V was pared by 3 bases and J by 4 bases, with 8 bases of the junction left unmatched. CDR3 region: CACDYVLGDTRDKLIF. The CDR3 coding sequence is TGTGCCTGTGACTACGTGCTGGGGGATACGCGCGATAAACTCATCTTT.

This clone was counted between two and nine times. The V gene remains uncalled, whereas the J gene is TRDJ2; the table assigns TRDD3, which was not confirmed against the DNA. CDR3 length: 16 residues. The CDR3 region has the DNA TGTGCTCTTGGGGCGGGGGGGATACGGGGGGCAGCACAACTCTTCTTT. It yields the protein CALGAGGIRGAAQLFF.

To note about this clone: A much more abundant neighbour one base away suggests this may be a read error. Other DNA sequences of this sample code for an identical CDR3. The chain is built from TRDV1 and TRDJ1; 11 bases map to TRDD3. Trimming removed 6 bases from V and 0 bases from J; junction bases left unmatched: 18. The germline V gene has CDR1 TSWWSYY and CDR2 QGS. The CDR3 runs 20 residues. Here the CDR3 DNA reads TGTGCTCTTGGCCCAAGGGACTTGGGGGATACGCCCTCGAACACCGATAAACTCATCTTT. It encodes CALGPRDLGDTPSNTDKLIF.

This clone rates as medium-sized (0.01 to 0.1%). This CDR3 is also generated by other DNA sequences in the sample. This rearrangement joins TRDV1 to TRDJ1; weak D call: TRDD3 (6 bases). The CDR3 extends over 18 amino acids. Germline V lookup: CDR1 TSWWSYY, CDR2 QGS. V was shortened by 1 base and J by 2 bases, with 20 bases between the two germline ends. The CDR3 DNA reads TGTGCTCTTGGGGAACCGTCTTCCCTGGTAACTGGGACCGATAAACTCATCTTT. Its protein is CALGEPSSLVTGTDKLIF.

With respect to this clone: In the same sample, other DNA sequences code for this CDR3. The gene calls are TRDV1 and TRDJ1, with 11 bases that match TRDD3. With V trimmed by 5 bases and J by 3 bases, 35 bases remained unmatched. Germline V gives CDR1 TSWWSYY, CDR2 QGS. This CDR3 comprises 25 residues. The chain's CDR3 is CALGFRERLVVTPWGIRRGSDKLIF. DNA for the CDR3: TGTGCTCTTGGGTTCCGGGAACGGTTAGTAGTTACGCCTTGGGGGATACGCCGGGGGTCCGATAAACTCATCTTT.

The table lists this clone with many counts. This chain links TRDV1 with TRDJ1; 10 bases map to TRDD3. The length of the CDR3 is 22 residues. After removal of 4 bases from V and 0 bases from J, the junction contained 23 bases not matched to a gene. Germline V CDR1 and CDR2: TSWWSYY, QGS. CDR3 residues: CALGGHSPGHWGIHKYTDKLIF. CDR3 DNA: TGTGCTCTTGGGGGACATTCCCCGGGACACTGGGGGATCCACAAATACACCGATAAACTCATCTTT.

Points on this clone: This sequence may be a read error, since a much larger clone differs from it by one base. The sample carries other DNA sequences with the same CDR3. The genes are TRDV1 and TRDJ1; no clear D gene. Germline lookup yields CDR1 TSWWSYY and CDR2 QGS. The CDR3 is 16 amino acids. CDR3 region: CALGELDKRYTDKLIF. In nucleotides, the CDR3 is TGTGCTCTTGGGGAACTAGATAAGAGGTACACCGATAAACTCATCTTC.

As regards this clone: One junction end disagrees with the germline gene, perhaps due to a read error. V usage is TRDV3 and J usage is TRDJ1; 7 bases line up with TRDD3. The germline V gene has CDR1 TVYSNPD and CDR2 GDNSRS (reference sequence). The CDR3 extends over 15 amino acids. The CDR3 region has the DNA TGTGCCTCTCAAGGGACTGGGGATTACACCTATAAACTCATCTTT. This codes for CASQGTGDYTYKLIF.

This clone was seen more than once but under ten times. A much larger clone differs from this one at a single base, so this may be a read error. This chain uses TRDV2 with TRDJ3, with TRDD3 matching 7 bases. Germline trimming cut 1 base from V and 0 bases from J; bases unmatched to any gene: 14. CDR1 GEAIGNYY and CDR2 EKD come from the germline V gene. This CDR3 has 21 amino acids. The CDR3 nucleotides read TGTGCCTGTGACACTATGCTGGGGGGTGCCGGGAGCTCCTGGGACACCCGACAGATGTTTTTC. Protein product: CACDTMLGGAGSSWDTRQMFF.

Points on this clone: An end of the junction does not agree with germline; a read error may underlie this. The same CDR3 is also encoded by other DNA sequences in this sample. The chain recombines TRDV1 with TRDJ3, with D possibly being TRDD2 (6 bases). From germline, CDR1 is TSWWSYY and CDR2 QGS. This CDR3 region has 19 residues. In DNA form, the CDR3 reads TGTGCCCTTGGGGAACTTCCTGGGTCTAGCTCCTGGGACACCCGACAGATGTTTTTC. Protein: CALGELPGSSSWDTRQMFF.

To note about this clone: TCRdb's protein, taken from a much larger clone, differs from this DNA's translation at residue 11, likely owing to a read error; the protein displayed comes from the DNA. The J gene is TRDJ1, the V gene TRDV1; TRDD3 matches at 8 bases. From germline, CDR1 is TSWWSYY and CDR2 QGS. Trimming removed 0 bases from V and 4 bases from J; junction bases left unmatched: 19. The CDR3 runs to 20 residues. Here the CDR3 reads CALGELGEISCQLGGDKLIF. The CDR3 DNA follows: TGTGCTCTTGGGGAACTAGGGGAGATTTCCTGCCAACTGGGGGGCGATAAACTCATCTTT.

There are a few counts of this clone. The protein TCRdb gives is from a much larger clone and does not agree with this DNA's translation at residue 6, likely a read error; the protein shown here comes from the DNA. The chain carries TRDV2 and TRDJ3; the match to TRDD3 covers 11 bases. CDR3 length: 18 amino acids. The germline CDR1 and CDR2 sequences are GEAIGNYY and EKD. The ends lost 0 bases at V and 2 bases at J; junction bases unmatched: 2. DNA for the CDR3: TGTGCCTGTGACACCGCACTGGGGGATACCTGGGACACCCGACAGATGTTTTTC. It specifies CACDTALGDTWDTRQMFF.

This clone is medium-sized by share. The V gene is TRDV1, the J gene TRDJ1; 7 nucleotides match TRDD3. CDR1 is TSWWSYY, CDR2 QGS, per germline. V lost 1 base to trimming and J lost 8 bases; unmatched junction nucleotides: 16. The CDR3 is 17 amino acids. For the CDR3, the DNA is TGTGCTCTTGGGGAACGAGCCTTTCTGGGATACCCGAGGAAACTCATCTTT. Translation gives CALGERAFLGYPRKLIF.

In regard to this clone: The mismatch at residue 8 between this DNA's translation and the TCRdb protein of a much larger clone likely reflects a read error; the protein shown is translated from the DNA. V usage is TRDV1 and J usage is TRDJ1, with unresolved D. Looked up from germline, CDR1 is TSWWSYY and CDR2 is QGS. CDR3 length equals 15 residues. V shed 6 bases and J shed 6 bases, with 20 bases lying between them. The CDR3 bases are TGTGCTCTTGGTGGGTCCGCATTCCGCCCCCATAAACTCATCTTT. It codes for CALGGSAFRPHKLIF.

Only a few counts were recorded for this clone. Possible read error: a much larger clone is one base away. Distinct nucleotide sequences in the sample also encode this CDR3. V and J are TRDV1 and TRDJ1; 9 positions match TRDD2. The germline V gene encodes CDR1 TSWWSYY and CDR2 QGS. V was clipped by 3 bases and J by 0 bases; unmatched bases: 11. The CDR3 loop spans 18 amino acids. Here the CDR3 DNA reads TGTGCTCTTGGGGACCCCGCCTTCCTACGCCCCAACACCGATAAACTCATCTTT. Protein product: CALGDPAFLRPNTDKLIF.

This clone was counted a few times. The translation of this DNA and the TCRdb protein of a much larger clone differ at residue 5, probably owing to a read error; the protein shown here is translated from the DNA. J is TRDJ1 and V is TRDV1, with 10 bases aligning to TRDD3. The CDR3 runs to 20 residues. Germline CDR1 and CDR2: TSWWSYY and QGS. V dropped 4 bases and J dropped 3; count of bases not matched to a gene: 20. The CDR3 spells CALGGLTPSIGTGGSDKLIF. The CDR3 region has the DNA TGTGCTCTTGGGGGACTAACCCCTTCCATCGGTACTGGGGGATCCGATAAACTCATCTTT.

The chain uses TRDV3 and TRDJ1, with 11 bases matching TRDD3. The CDR3 contains 20 residues. Germline CDR1 TVYSNPD, CDR2 GDNSRS (reference sequence). Unmatched junction bases numbered 20, after V lost 1 base and J lost 1 base. The CDR3 nucleotides are TGTGCCTTTAAGTTGGTGGGGGATACGCGTATCCTAGTAAGCACCGATAAACTCATCTTT. Its protein product is CAFKLVGDTRILVSTDKLIF.

Worth noting for this clone: This DNA's translation differs at residue 10 from TCRdb's protein, which comes from a much larger clone; a read error is likely, and the protein shown is translated from the DNA. The chain carries TRDV2 and TRDJ3, with 9 nucleotides matching TRDD3. With 3 bases clipped from V and 3 bases from J, the junction kept 8 bases outside the gene matches. This CDR3 has 18 residues. Germline assignment: CDR1 GEAIGNYY and CDR2 EKD. CDR3 residues: CACDFTGGSYWDTRQMFF. The CDR3 DNA reads as TGTGCCTGTGACTTTACTGGGGGAAGCTACTGGGACACCCGACAGATGTTTTTC.

This clone was counted between two and nine times. TCRdb's entry gives the protein of a much larger clone, which mismatches this DNA's translation at residue 11, likely from a read error; the protein reported here is translated from the DNA. The genes are TRDV2 and TRDJ3, with 7 bases fitting TRDD3. Germline V gives CDR1 GEAIGNYY, CDR2 EKD. This CDR3 has 16 amino acids. The chain's CDR3 is CACDWGSSWDPRQMFF. In DNA, the CDR3 is TGTGCCTGTGACTGGGGGAGCTCCTGGGACCCCCGCCAGATGTTTTTC.

V is TRDV1 and J is TRDJ1; 7 bases are a match to TRDD3. The germline V gene has CDR1 TSWWSYY and CDR2 QGS. Trimming cost V 2 bases and J 2 bases; bases outside gene matches: 14. CDR3 length: 18 residues. CDR3 in amino acids: CALGERSFTGVYTDKLIF. DNA of the CDR3: TGTGCTCTTGGGGAAAGAAGTTTTACTGGGGTCTATACCGATAAACTCATCTTT.

This clone has just a few counts. The same CDR3 also results from other DNA sequences found in this sample. The chain joins TRDV1 to TRDJ1; D perhaps matches TRDD3 (7 bases). The CDR3 runs to 21 residues. V lost 0 bases and J 2 bases, leaving 28 bases between the germline ends. CDR1 and CDR2 from the germline V gene are TSWWSYY and QGS. CDR3 bases: TGTGCTCTTGGGGAACTCGGAGTGCTCCTACTGGGGATAAGGGGGACCGATAAACTCATCTTT. Translation: CALGELGVLLLGIRGTDKLIF.

This clone is classed as medium-sized. This sample also contains other DNA sequences that code for the same CDR3. V usage is TRAV29/DV5 and J usage is TRDJ1; TRDD2 is a possible D gene (6 bases). The V and J ends lost 1 base and 0 bases respectively, with 25 bases between them. CDR3 length equals 19 residues. Germline CDR1 is NSMFDY and CDR2 is ISSIKDK. Here the CDR3 reads CAASRPSGVLSFYTDKLIF. The CDR3 region has the DNA TGTGCAGCAAGCAGGCCTTCCGGTGTTCTTTCTTTTTACACCGATAAACTCATCTTT. Combining the CDR3 with reference TRAV29/DV5 and TRDJ1 gives the whole variable domain DQQVKQNSPSLSVQEGRISILNCDYTNSMFDYFLWYKKYPAEGPTFLISISSIKDKNEDGRFTVFLNKSAKHLSLHIVPSQPGDSAVYFCAASRPSGVLSFYTDKLIFGKGTRVTVEP.

Of note for this clone: The translation of this DNA and the TCRdb protein of a much larger clone differ at residue 13, probably owing to a read error; the protein shown here is translated from the DNA. V usage is TRDV1 and J usage is TRDJ1; 7 positions agree with TRDD3. Germline values: CDR1 TSWWSYY, CDR2 QGS. CDR3 length equals 16 residues. The CDR3 loop reads CALGPYLGVQTDRLIF. CDR3 nucleotides: TGTGCTCTTGGGCCTTATCTGGGGGTCCAAACCGATAGACTCATCTTT.

This clone counts as medium-sized (0.01 to 0.1%). The chain carries TRDV1 and TRDJ1; a possible D gene is TRDD3 (5 bases). CDR1 TSWWSYY and CDR2 QGS come from the germline V gene. This CDR3 contains 13 residues. Between the trimmed V and J ends, which lost 10 bases and 10 bases, there was a span of 22 bases. The CDR3 region has the DNA TGTGCTCCCCCCACGGAGCCTGGGTCAACACTCATCTTT. Translating it yields CAPPTEPGSTLIF.

This clone has more than one count but fewer than ten. This chain connects TRDV1 to TRDJ2; TRDD3 agrees at 12 bases. The CDR3 extends over 22 amino acids. Germline-derived CDR1 and CDR2 are TSWWSYY and QGS. With 1 base clipped from V and 3 bases from J, the junction kept 18 bases outside the gene matches. CDR3 DNA: TGTGCTCTTGGGGAACCGTCCCCACTGGGGGATACAAATTGGTTCGTGACAGCACAACTCTTCTTT. Translation gives CALGEPSPLGDTNWFVTAQLFF.

The J gene is TRDJ1, while no V gene call was made; TRDD3 is the table's D call, not checked against the DNA. The CDR3 has 22 amino acids. The CDR3 DNA reads as TGTGCTCTTGGGGAAGAGTTCCCTTCCTACTGGGGGAACCTTATGTACACCGATAAACTCATCTTT. Its protein is CALGEEFPSYWGNLMYTDKLIF.